This T cell receptor (beta chain) was recorded in a study of blood T cell repertoires in COVID-19 (TCRdb year 2020). Background on the whole study: The collaborator samples originated in the United States, Italy and Spain and spanned the acute and convalescent phases of COVID-19. The material from the prospective study consisted of cDNA or gDNA derived from T cells, B-cell-depleted T cells, or PBMCs. The dataset comprised deeply sampled blood TCRbeta repertoires from subjects exposed to, actively infected with, or recovered from COVID-19. A freely available public database, intended as a resource for researchers studying the immune response to SARS-CoV-2, is where the repertoires were released. Samples came from the ongoing ImmuneRACE study (first 160 participants) plus 1,254 subjects from 6 global collaborators. The sample metadata nearly always contained a de-identified subject ID, COVID-19 status, age in years and sex. HLA class I and class II types, where available, came from metadata supplied by the sample provider rather than from assay-based typing.

The germline V gene yields MNHEY for CDR1 and SVGAGI for CDR2. For this chain, trimming is 8 bases at the V end and 4 bases at the J end, and the number of junction bases without a gene match is 6. From the cysteine up to the phenylalanine, the CDR3 has a length of 14 residues. Only the CDR3 DNA is retained, 42 bases long and in frame from the first base. General study outcomes and caveats: The quantity of clinical and demographic metadata differed by source and by participant and was supplied without curation.

The collaborating institutions used their own protocols to collect whole blood in K2EDTA tubes. For TCRbeta analysis, collaborators shipped samples in one of three forms: frozen whole blood, isolated PBMCs, or DNA extracted from either of those sample types. TCRbeta CDR3 regions were amplified from genomic DNA using the immunoSEQ Assay, a bias-controlled multiplex PCR. In the authors' own workflow: Nucleated cell counts per sample were estimated from amplification of reference gene primers within the assay. To quantify the absolute abundance of each unique TCRbeta CDR3 rearrangement, sequence reads were collapsed and filtered. For each sample, productive Simpson clonality was calculated as the square root of Simpson's diversity index over productive rearrangements. TCRdb took over this immuneACCESS table, retaining in-frame rearrangements with V and J assigned. Such tables are incomplete; in checked studies, under half of the missing clones stem from an unresolved V gene, and the remainder is unexplained. From that table come the V and J calls and clone size; the DNA was used to work out D and trimming. The table for this sample lists around 180,000 clones; 82% of them were counted only once. Jointly, the top ten make up approximately 5.4% of the sample.

Concerning this clone itself: Its antigen has not been determined. Per-base quality was not reported, and no clone a single base away is much larger than it.

The sample was peripheral blood. The V and J segments used are TRBV6-5 and TRBJ2-3; 10 bases in the middle match TRBD2. This receptor was identified in a woman aged 25-40 years with acute or convalescent COVID-19. The bases are TGTGCCAGCGGAAGACTAGCGGGCCCAGATACGCAGTATTTT. Its coded protein is CASGRLAGPDTQYF.